A selection of T cell receptor beta chains follows, all from one sample in a study of T cells in Graves' hyperthyroidism and ophthalmopathy. MiXCR, run by TCRdb on the multiplex PCR reads, gives a single entry per CDR3 protein. This table has 75,000 to 100,000 distinct CDR3 sequences, about 51% appearing once. The sequencing sample was made of blood. The receptors here all came from a woman between 35 and 50 years old with Graves' hyperthyroidism. The CDR3 runs from the conserved cysteine through the conserved F or W. A D gene is named only where the DNA matches it firmly. Some rows have no size entry. The others give once, few or many, or a class for an expanded clone.

v_call	j_call	clone_size	d_call	cdr3_aa	cdr3_nt
TRBV4-1	TRBJ2-7	many	-	CASSQDGYEQYF	TGCGCCAGCAGCCAAGATGGGTACGAGCAGTACTTC
TRBV5-8	TRBJ1-2	many	-	CASSLGGSTNYGYTF	TGTGCCAGCAGCTTGGGGGGCAGCACAAACTATGGCTACACCTTC
TRBV7-2	TRBJ2-3	many	-	CASSPDFPTDTQYF	TGTGCCAGCAGTCCGGACTTTCCCACAGATACGCAGTATTTT
TRBV29-1	TRBJ2-2	-	TRBD1	CSVDGTGVGTGELFF	TGCAGCGTTGACGGGACAGGGGTCGGCACCGGGGAGCTGTTTTTT
TRBV7-2	TRBJ1-6	many	TRBD1	CASSPGQNSPLHF	TGTGCCAGCAGCCCGGGACAGAATTCACCCCTCCACTTT
TRBV7-9	TRBJ2-7	many	TRBD2	CASSKAGVAHEQYF	TGTGCCAGCAGCAAAGCGGGAGTGGCCCACGAGCAGTACTTC
TRBV19	TRBJ2-2	-	-	CASSTRGQPGGELFF	TGTGCCAGTAGTACCCGAGGCCAACCCGGCGGGGAGCTGTTTTTT
TRBV20-1	TRBJ2-5	-	-	CSARGKETQYF	TGCAGTGCTAGAGGCAAGGAGACCCAGTACTTC
TRBV28	TRBJ1-1	-	-	CASSSPGLNTEAFF	TGTGCCAGCAGTAGCCCAGGGTTGAACACTGAAGCTTTCTTT
TRBV5-5	TRBJ2-2	many	-	CASGLGPSNTGELFF	TGTGCCAGCGGGCTGGGCCCATCGAACACCGGGGAGCTGTTTTTT
TRBV7-6	TRBJ1-1	-	-	CASSLGGADTEAFF	TGTGCCAGCAGCTTGGGGGGGGCAGACACTGAAGCTTTCTTT
TRBV5-1	TRBJ1-2	many	TRBD1	CASSLGTGFGYTF	TGCGCCAGCAGCTTGGGGACAGGGTTCGGCTACACCTTC
TRBV20-1	TRBJ2-5	-	TRBD1	CSAPGQATETQYF	TGCAGTGCTCCGGGACAGGCAACAGAGACCCAGTACTTC
TRBV13	TRBJ2-5	once	-	CASSLVVSGDQETQYF	TGTGCCAGCAGCTTAGTCGTGTCGGGAGATCAAGAGACCCAGTACTTC
TRBV19	TRBJ1-1	-	TRBD1	CASSFSPGGVLNTEAFF	TGTGCCAGCAGCTTTTCTCCAGGGGGCGTGTTAAACACTGAAGCTTTCTTT
TRBV7-9	TRBJ1-5	many	-	CASSPRGGGNQPQHF	TGTGCCAGCAGCCCCCGCGGGGGGGGCAATCAGCCCCAGCATTTT
TRBV20-1	TRBJ1-4	many	-	CSARVTFNGVLFF	TGCAGTGCTAGAGTGACATTCAATGGTGTGCTGTTTTTT
TRBV7-9	TRBJ2-7	-	TRBD2	CASSLTLAGGYEQYF	TGTGCCAGCAGTTTGACACTAGCGGGAGGCTACGAGCAGTACTTC
TRBV9	TRBJ1-2	once	TRBD1	CASSPATGMSNYSHTF	TGTGCCAGCAGCCCCGCGACAGGGATGAGCAACTATAGCCACACCTTC
TRBV2	TRBJ1-1	once	TRBD1	CAGRNRGLGGNTEAFF	TGTGCCGGCAGAAACAGGGGGCTGGGGGGAAACACTGAAGCTTTCTTT
TRBV20-1	TRBJ1-2	many	-	CSATRAANYGYTF	TGCAGTGCTACCCGGGCCGCTAACTATGGCTACACCTTC
TRBV20-1	TRBJ2-5	-	TRBD2	CSARGGLAGETQYF	TGCAGTGCTAGGGGGGGGCTAGCGGGAGAGACCCAGTACTTC
TRBV15	TRBJ1-5	once	TRBD1	CATSGGTGGRNQPQHF	TGTGCCACCAGCGGAGGGACAGGGGGCAGGAATCAGCCCCAGCATTTT
TRBV29-1	TRBJ2-7	once	-	CSVESGHEHF	TGCAGCGTTGAGTCAGGGCACGAGCACTTC
TRBV7-2	TRBJ2-5	once	-	CASSLGLGLVEETQYF	TGTGCCAGCAGCTTAGGACTGGGGTTGGTAGAAGAGACCCAGTACTTC
TRBV2	TRBJ1-5	many	TRBD1	CASSGTGGNQPQHF	TGTGCCAGCAGCGGGACAGGGGGCAATCAGCCCCAGCATTTT